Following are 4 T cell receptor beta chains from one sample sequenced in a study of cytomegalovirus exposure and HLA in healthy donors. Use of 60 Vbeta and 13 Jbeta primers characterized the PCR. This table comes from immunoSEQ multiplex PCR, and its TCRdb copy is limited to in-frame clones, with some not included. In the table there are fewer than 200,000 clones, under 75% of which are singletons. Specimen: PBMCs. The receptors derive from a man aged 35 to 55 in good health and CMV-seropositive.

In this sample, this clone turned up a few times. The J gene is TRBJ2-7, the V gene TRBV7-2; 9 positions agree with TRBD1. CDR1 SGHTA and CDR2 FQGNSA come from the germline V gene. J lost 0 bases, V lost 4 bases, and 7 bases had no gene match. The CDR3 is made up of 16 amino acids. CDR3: CASSSRGTGSSYEQYF. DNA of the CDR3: TGTGCCAGCAGCTCAAGGGGGACAGGGTCCTCCTACGAGCAGTACTTC.

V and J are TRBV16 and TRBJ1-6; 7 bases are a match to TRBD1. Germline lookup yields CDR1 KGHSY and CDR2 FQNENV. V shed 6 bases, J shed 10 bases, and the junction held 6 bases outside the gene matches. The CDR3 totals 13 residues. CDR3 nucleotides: TGTGCCAGCAGTACAGGGGCGGGATCACCCCTCCACTTT. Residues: CASSTGAGSPLHF.

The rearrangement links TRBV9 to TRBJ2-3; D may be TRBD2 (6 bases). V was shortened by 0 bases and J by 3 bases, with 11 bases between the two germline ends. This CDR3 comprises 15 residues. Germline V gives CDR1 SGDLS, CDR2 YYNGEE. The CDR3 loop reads CASSVAGLHTDTQYF. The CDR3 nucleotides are TGTGCCAGCAGCGTAGCGGGACTCCATACAGATACGCAGTATTTT.

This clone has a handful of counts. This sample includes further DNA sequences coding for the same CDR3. The CDR3 here is CASSFSAGGYEQYF. CDR3 DNA: TGTGCCAGCAGCTTTTCCGCAGGGGGCTACGAGCAGTACTTC. V is TRBV5-6 and J is TRBJ2-7, with 7 positions matching TRBD1. The length of the CDR3 is 14 residues. Losses at the gene ends were 2 bases for V and 3 bases for J; bases not matched to a gene: 5. CDR1 is SGHDT and CDR2 is YYEEEE in the germline V gene.